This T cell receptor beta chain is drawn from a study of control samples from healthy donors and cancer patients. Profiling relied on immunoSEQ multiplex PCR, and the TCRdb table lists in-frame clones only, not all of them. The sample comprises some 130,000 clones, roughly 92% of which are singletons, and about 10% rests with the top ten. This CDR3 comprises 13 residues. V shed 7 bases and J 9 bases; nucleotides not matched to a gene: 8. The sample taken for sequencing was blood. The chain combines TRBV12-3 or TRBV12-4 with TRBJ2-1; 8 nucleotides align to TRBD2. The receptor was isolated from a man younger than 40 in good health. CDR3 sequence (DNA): TGTGCCAGCAAATTAGCGGGATGGGGTGAGCAGTTCTTC. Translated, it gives CASKLAGWGEQFF.